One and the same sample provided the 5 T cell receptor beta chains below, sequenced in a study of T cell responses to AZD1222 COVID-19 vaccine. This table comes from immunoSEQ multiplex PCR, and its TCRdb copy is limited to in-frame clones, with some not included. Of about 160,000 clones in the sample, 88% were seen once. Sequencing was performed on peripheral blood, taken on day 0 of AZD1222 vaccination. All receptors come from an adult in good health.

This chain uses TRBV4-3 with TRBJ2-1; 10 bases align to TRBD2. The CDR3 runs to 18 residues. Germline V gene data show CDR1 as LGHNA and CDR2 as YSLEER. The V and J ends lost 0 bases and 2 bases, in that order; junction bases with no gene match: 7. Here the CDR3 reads CASSQEWSSGSPYNEQFF. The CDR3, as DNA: TGCGCCAGCAGCCAAGAGTGGTCTAGCGGGAGCCCCTACAATGAGCAGTTCTTC.

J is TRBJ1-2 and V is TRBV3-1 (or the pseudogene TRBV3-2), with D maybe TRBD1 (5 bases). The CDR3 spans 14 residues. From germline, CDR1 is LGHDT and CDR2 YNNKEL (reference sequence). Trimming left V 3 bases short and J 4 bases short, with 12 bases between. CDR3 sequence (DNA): TGTGCCAGCAGCCAGACCCGTGGGGCCTATGGCTACACCTTC. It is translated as CASSQTRGAYGYTF.

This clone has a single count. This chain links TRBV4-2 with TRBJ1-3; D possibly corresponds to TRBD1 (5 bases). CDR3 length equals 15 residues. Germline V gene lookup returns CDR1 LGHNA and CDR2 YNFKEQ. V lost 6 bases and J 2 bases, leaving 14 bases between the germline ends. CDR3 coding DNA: TGTGCCAGCAGTCCAACGAAGACAGCTGGAAACACCATATATTTT. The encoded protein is CASSPTKTAGNTIYF.

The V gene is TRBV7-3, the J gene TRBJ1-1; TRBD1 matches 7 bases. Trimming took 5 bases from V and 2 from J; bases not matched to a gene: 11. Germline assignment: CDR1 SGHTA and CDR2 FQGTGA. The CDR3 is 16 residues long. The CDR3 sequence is CASSATPDRRNTEAFF. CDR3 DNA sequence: TGTGCCAGCAGCGCCACCCCGGACAGGAGAAACACTGAAGCTTTCTTT.

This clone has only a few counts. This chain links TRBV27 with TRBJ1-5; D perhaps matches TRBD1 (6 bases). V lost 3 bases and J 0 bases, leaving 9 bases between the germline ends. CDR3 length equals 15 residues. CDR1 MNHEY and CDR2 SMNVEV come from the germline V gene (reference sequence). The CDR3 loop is CASSFTGLSNQPQHF. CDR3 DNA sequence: TGTGCCAGCAGTTTCACAGGGCTTAGCAATCAGCCCCAGCATTTT.